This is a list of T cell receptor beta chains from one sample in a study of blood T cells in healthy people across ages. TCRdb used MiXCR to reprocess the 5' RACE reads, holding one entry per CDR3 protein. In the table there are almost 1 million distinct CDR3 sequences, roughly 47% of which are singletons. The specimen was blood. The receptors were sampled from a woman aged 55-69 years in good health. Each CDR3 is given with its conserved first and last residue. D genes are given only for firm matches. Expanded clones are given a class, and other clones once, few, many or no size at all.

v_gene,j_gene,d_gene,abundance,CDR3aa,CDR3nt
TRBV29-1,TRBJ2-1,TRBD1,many,CSVEDPGDRVVADEQFF,TGCAGCGTTGAAGATCCCGGGGACAGGGTGGTGGCGGATGAGCAGTTCTTC
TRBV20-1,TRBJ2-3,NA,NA,CSATPTVGTDTQYF,TGCAGTGCTACCCCGACCGTGGGCACAGATACGCAGTATTTT
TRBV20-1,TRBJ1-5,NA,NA,CSARTGNQPQHF,TGCAGTGCCAGGACCGGGAATCAGCCCCAGCATTTT
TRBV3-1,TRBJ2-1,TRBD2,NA,CASSQDLVLAGYNEQFF,TGTGCCAGCAGCCAAGATCTTGTACTAGCGGGATACAATGAGCAGTTCTTC
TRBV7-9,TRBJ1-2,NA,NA,CASSLSEGDGYTF,TGTGCCAGCAGCCTAAGTGAGGGGGATGGCTACACCTTC
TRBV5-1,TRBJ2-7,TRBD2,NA,CASSLAMTSGRSFYEEQYF,TGCGCCAGCAGCTTGGCCATGACTAGCGGGAGGTCTTTCTACGAGGAGCAGTACTTC
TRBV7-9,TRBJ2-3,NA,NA,CASSFTEVLDTQYF,TGTGCCAGCAGCTTCACTGAGGTTTTAGATACGCAGTATTTT
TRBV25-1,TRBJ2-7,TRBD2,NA,CASSEGDLAGATYEQYF,TGTGCCAGCAGTGAAGGGGATCTGGCGGGAGCTACCTACGAGCAGTACTTC
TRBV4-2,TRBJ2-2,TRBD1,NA,CASRLGQGIPGTSGELFF,TGTGCCAGCAGACTCGGACAGGGGATTCCTGGGACCTCCGGGGAGCTGTTTTTT
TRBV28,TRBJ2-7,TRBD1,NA,CATQGTADYEQYF,TGTGCCACTCAAGGGACAGCGGACTACGAGCAGTACTTC
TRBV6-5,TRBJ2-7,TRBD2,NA,CASSYFTAGAGEQYF,TGTGCCAGCAGTTACTTTACCGCGGGAGCTGGAGAGCAGTACTTC
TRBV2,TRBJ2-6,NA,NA,CASSGVVSGANVLTF,TGTGCCAGCAGTGGGGTGGTCTCTGGGGCCAACGTCCTGACTTTC
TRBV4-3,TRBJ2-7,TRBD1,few,CASSQGQGAPYEQYF,TGCGCCAGCAGCCAAGGGCAGGGGGCGCCTTACGAGCAGTACTTC
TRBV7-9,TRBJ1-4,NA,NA,CAVKKLQGEKLFF,TGTGCCGTAAAGAAACTGCAGGGTGAAAAACTGTTTTTT
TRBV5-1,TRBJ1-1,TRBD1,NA,CASSSDRTNTEAFF,TGTGCCAGCAGCTCGGACAGGACGAACACTGAAGCTTTCTTT
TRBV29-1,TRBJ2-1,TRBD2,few,CSVEEESGRGDEQFF,TGCAGCGTTGAAGAGGAGAGCGGGAGAGGTGATGAGCAGTTCTTC
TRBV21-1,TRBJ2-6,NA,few,CASSKPRTFAGANVLTF,TGTGCCAGCAGCAAACCTCGGACGTTTGCTGGGGCCAACGTCCTGACTTTC
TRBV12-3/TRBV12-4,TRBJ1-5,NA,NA,CASTSTGVMGQPQHF,TGTGCCAGCACCTCGACGGGGGTGATGGGTCAGCCCCAGCATTTT
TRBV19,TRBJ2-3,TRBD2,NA,CASSRGLAVIPDTQYF,TGTGCCAGTAGCAGGGGACTAGCGGTGATCCCAGATACGCAGTATTTT
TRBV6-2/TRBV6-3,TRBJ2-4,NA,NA,CASSYGTPLNIQYF,TGTGCCAGCAGTTACGGCACGCCGTTAAACATTCAGTACTTC
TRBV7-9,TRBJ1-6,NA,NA,CASSPRDEVGNSPLHF,TGTGCCAGCAGCCCGAGGGACGAGGTGGGGAATTCACCCCTCCACTTT
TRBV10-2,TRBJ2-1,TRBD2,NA,CASSGLAGGSYNEQFF,TGCGCCAGCAGTGGACTAGCGGGAGGGTCCTACAATGAGCAGTTCTTC
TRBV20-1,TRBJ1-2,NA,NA,CSGGTNYGYTF,TGCAGTGGCGGTACTAACTATGGCTACACCTTC
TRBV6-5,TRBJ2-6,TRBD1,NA,CASSQGATGANVLTF,TGTGCCAGCAGCCAGGGGGCGACTGGGGCCAACGTCCTGACTTTC
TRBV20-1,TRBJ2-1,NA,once,CSARVISSGNEQFF,TGCAGTGCTAGAGTCATTTCTAGTGGTAATGAGCAGTTCTTC
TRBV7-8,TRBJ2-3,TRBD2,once,CASEGLAGRTQKKSTDTQYF,TGTGCCAGCGAAGGACTAGCGGGACGAACTCAGAAAAAGAGCACAGATACGCAGTATTTT
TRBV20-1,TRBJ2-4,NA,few,CSASPAINIQYF,TGCAGTGCTAGCCCGGCCATTAACATTCAGTACTTC
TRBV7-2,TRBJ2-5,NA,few,CASSLMEQETQYF,TGTGCCAGCAGCTTAATGGAACAAGAGACCCAGTACTTC
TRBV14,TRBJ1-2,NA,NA,CASSKVGANYGYTF,TGTGCCAGCAGTAAGGTGGGGGCTAACTATGGCTACACCTTC
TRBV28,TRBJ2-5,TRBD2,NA,CASSGLLAGGPLETQYF,TGTGCCAGCAGTGGGCTACTAGCGGGAGGGCCGTTAGAGACCCAGTACTTC
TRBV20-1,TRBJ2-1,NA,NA,CSARDRGFGEQFF,TGCAGTGCTAGAGATAGGGGATTCGGTGAGCAGTTCTTC
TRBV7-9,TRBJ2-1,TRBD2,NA,CASSLTSGENNEQFF,TGTGCCAGCAGCTTAACTAGCGGGGAAAACAATGAGCAGTTCTTC
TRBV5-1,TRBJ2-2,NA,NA,CASNADFLNTGELFF,TGCGCCAGCAACGCGGACTTTCTTAACACCGGGGAGCTGTTTTTT
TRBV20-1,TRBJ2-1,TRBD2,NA,CSARDLAGLLYNEQFF,TGCAGTGCTAGAGATCTAGCGGGACTCCTATACAATGAGCAGTTCTTC
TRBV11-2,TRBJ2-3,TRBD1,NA,CASSQGAGLYTDTQYF,TGTGCCAGCAGTCAGGGGGCGGGACTGTACACAGATACGCAGTATTTT
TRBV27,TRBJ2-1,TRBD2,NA,CASSRGLAGRAYNEQFF,TGTGCCAGCAGTCGGGGACTAGCGGGAAGGGCCTACAATGAGCAGTTCTTC
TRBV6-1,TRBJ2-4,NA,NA,CASSRSTGLAKNIQYF,TGTGCCAGCAGTCGATCGACAGGACTAGCCAAAAACATTCAGTACTTC
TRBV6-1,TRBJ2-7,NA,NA,CASKLRQTDGEQYF,TGTGCCAGCAAATTGAGACAGACCGACGGGGAGCAGTACTTC
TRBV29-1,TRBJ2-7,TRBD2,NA,CSVELAGFHYEQYF,TGCAGCGTTGAGCTAGCGGGATTTCACTACGAGCAGTACTTC
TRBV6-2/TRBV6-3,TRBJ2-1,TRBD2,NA,CASTTGGYNEQFF,TGTGCCAGCACCACGGGAGGGTACAATGAGCAGTTCTTC
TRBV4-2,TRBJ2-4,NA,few,CASSRPPSGNIQYF,TGTGCCAGCAGCCGACCGCCCAGCGGGAACATTCAGTACTTC
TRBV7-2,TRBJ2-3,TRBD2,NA,CASSLIGRWGTDTQYF,TGTGCCAGCAGCCTAATCGGGAGGTGGGGCACAGATACGCAGTATTTT
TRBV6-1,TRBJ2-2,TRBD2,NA,CASRRGTSGILSGELFF,TGTGCCAGCAGAAGAGGGACTAGCGGGATTCTTTCCGGGGAGCTGTTTTTT
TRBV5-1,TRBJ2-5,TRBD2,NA,CASSKRPGLAGGGETQYF,TGCGCCAGCAGCAAAAGACCGGGACTAGCGGGAGGTGGAGAGACCCAGTACTTC
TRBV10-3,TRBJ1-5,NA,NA,CAIRGDSNQPQHF,TGTGCCATCCGGGGTGATAGCAATCAGCCCCAGCATTTT
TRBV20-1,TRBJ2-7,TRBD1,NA,CSARDVQGDSYEQYF,TGCAGTGCTAGAGATGTCCAGGGGGATTCCTACGAGCAGTACTTC
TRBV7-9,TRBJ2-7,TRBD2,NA,CASSLGTGGAASYEQYF,TGTGCCAGCAGCTTAGGAACCGGGGGGGCTGCGTCCTACGAGCAGTACTTC
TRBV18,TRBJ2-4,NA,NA,CASSPSGPLAKNIQYF,TGTGCCAGCTCACCGTCAGGTCCATTAGCCAAAAACATTCAGTACTTC
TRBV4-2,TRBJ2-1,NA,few,CASSQAGRGEQFF,TGTGCCAGCAGCCAAGCTGGCCGGGGTGAGCAGTTCTTC
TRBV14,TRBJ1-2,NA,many,CASSPPGRVRGYGYTF,TGTGCCAGCAGCCCTCCCGGGCGGGTTCGGGGCTATGGCTACACCTTC
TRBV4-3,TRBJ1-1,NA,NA,CASSQDLSGFGTEAFF,TGCGCCAGCAGCCAAGATCTATCGGGTTTTGGGACTGAAGCTTTCTTT
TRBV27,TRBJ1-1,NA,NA,CASKAHANTEAFF,TGTGCCAGCAAGGCGCATGCGAACACTGAAGCTTTCTTT
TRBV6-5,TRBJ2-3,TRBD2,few,CASSYSGLEVADTQYF,TGTGCCAGCAGTTACTCCGGACTAGAAGTGGCAGATACGCAGTATTTT
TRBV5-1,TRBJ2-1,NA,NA,CASSLSGVDRSYNEQFF,TGCGCCAGCAGCTTGTCTGGAGTGGACAGATCCTACAATGAGCAGTTCTTC
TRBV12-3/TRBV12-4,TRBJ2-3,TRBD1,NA,CASIRTGYLGDTQYF,TGTGCCAGCATAAGGACAGGCTATCTTGGAGATACGCAGTATTTT
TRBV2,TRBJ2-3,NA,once,CASRARPDGDTQYF,TGTGCCAGCAGAGCTAGACCTGACGGGGATACGCAGTATTTT
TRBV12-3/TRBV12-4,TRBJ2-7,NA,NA,CASRLAGNYEQYF,TGTGCCAGCAGGTTGGCAGGAAACTACGAGCAGTACTTC
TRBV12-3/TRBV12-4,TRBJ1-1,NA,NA,CASTMAGRMNTEAFF,TGTGCCAGCACTATGGCAGGACGAATGAACACTGAAGCTTTCTTT
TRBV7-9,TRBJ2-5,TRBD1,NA,CASQPDRGETQYF,TGTGCCAGCCAACCCGACAGGGGGGAGACCCAGTACTTC